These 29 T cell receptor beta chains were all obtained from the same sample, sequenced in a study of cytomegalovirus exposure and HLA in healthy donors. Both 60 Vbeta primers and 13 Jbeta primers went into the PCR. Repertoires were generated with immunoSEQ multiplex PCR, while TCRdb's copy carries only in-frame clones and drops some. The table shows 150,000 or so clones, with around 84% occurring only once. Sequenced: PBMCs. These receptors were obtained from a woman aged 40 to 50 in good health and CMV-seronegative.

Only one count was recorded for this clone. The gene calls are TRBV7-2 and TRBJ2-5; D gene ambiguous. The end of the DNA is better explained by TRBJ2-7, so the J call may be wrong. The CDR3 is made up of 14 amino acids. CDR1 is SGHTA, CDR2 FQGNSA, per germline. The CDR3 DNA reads TGTGCCAGCACCCAAGGCACGTACGACTACGAGCAGTACTTC. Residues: CASTQGTYDYEQYF.

The CDR3 loop reads CASSSGTGDTEAFF. CDR3 nucleotides: TGTGCCAGCAGTTCCGGGACAGGGGACACTGAAGCTTTCTTT. The chain couples TRBV28 to TRBJ1-1, with 10 positions matching TRBD1. This CDR3 has 14 amino acids. Trimming removed 4 bases from V and 3 bases from J; junction bases left unmatched: 2. Germline lookup yields CDR1 MDHEN and CDR2 SYDVKM.

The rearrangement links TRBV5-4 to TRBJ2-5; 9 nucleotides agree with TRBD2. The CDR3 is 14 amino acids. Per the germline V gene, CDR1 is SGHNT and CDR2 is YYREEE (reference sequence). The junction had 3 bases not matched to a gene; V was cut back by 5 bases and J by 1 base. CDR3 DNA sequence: TGTGCCAGCAGTCCAGCGGGGGGCCAAGAGACCCAGTACTTC. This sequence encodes CASSPAGGQETQYF.

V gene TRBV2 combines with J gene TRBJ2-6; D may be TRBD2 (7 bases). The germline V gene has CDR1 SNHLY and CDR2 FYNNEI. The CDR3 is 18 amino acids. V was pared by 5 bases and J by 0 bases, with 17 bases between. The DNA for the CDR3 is TGTGCCAGCAGTTTACGGGGGGCCCCCTCCTCTGGGGCCAACGTCCTGACTTTC. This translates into CASSLRGAPSSGANVLTF.

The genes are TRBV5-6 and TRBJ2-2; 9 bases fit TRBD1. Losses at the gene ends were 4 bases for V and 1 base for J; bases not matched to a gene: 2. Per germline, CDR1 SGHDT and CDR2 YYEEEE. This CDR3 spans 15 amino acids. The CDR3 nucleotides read TGTGCCAGCAGCGTGGACAGGGGGAACACCGGGGAGCTGTTTTTT. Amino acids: CASSVDRGNTGELFF.

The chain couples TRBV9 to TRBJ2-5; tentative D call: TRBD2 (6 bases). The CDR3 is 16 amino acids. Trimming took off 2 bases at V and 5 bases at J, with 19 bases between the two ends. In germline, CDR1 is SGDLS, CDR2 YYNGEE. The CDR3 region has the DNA TGTGCCAGCAGCGTGGGGCGGGGCGACTTTGGGGAGACCCAGTACTTC. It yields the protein CASSVGRGDFGETQYF.

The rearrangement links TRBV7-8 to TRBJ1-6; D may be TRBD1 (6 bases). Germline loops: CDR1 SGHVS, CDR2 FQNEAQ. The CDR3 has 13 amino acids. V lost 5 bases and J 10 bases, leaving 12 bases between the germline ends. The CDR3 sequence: CASSGRGYSPLHF. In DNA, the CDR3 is TGTGCCAGCAGCGGCAGGGGTTACTCACCCCTCCACTTT. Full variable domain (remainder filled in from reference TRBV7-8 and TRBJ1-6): GAGVSQSPRYKVAKRGQDVALRCDPISGHVSLFWYQQALGQGPEFLTYFQNEAQLDKSGLPSDRFFAERPEGSVSTLKIQRTQQEDSAVYLCASSGRGYSPLHFGNGTRLTVT.

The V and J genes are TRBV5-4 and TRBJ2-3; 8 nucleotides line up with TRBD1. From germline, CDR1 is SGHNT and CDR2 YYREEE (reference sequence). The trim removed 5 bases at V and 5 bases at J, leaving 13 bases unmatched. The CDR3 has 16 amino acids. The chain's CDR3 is CASRNSGTGEKDTQYF. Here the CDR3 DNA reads TGTGCCAGCAGAAACTCCGGGACAGGCGAAAAAGATACGCAGTATTTT.

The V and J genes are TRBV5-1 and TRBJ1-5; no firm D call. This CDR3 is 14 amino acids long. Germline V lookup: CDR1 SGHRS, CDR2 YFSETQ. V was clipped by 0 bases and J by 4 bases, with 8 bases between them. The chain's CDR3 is CASSLESGNQPQHF. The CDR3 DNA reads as TGCGCCAGCAGCTTGGAAAGCGGTAATCAGCCCCAGCATTTT.

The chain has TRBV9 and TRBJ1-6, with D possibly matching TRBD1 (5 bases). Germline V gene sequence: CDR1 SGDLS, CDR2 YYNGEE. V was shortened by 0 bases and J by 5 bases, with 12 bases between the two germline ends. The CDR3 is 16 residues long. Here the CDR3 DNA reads TGTGCCAGCAGCGTAGGACGGGGGGTGGATAATTCACCCCTCCACTTT. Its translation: CASSVGRGVDNSPLHF.

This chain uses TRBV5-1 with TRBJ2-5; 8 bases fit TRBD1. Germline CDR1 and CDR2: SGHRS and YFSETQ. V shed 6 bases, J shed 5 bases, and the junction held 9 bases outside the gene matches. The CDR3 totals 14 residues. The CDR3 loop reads CASINTGGGETQYF. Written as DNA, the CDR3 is TGCGCCAGCATTAATACAGGGGGAGGTGAGACCCAGTACTTC.

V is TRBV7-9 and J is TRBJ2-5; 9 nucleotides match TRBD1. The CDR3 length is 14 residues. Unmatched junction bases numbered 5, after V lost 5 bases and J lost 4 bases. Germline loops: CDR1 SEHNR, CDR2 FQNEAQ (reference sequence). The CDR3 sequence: CASSRTGAGETQYF. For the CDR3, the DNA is TGTGCCAGCAGCCGGACAGGGGCCGGAGAGACCCAGTACTTC.

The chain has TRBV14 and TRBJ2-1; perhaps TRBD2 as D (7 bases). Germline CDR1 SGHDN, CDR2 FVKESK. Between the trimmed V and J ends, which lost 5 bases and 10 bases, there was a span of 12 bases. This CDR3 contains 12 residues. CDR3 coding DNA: TGTGCCAGCAGCAGGGGGGGGTGGGAGCAGTTCTTC. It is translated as CASSRGGWEQFF.

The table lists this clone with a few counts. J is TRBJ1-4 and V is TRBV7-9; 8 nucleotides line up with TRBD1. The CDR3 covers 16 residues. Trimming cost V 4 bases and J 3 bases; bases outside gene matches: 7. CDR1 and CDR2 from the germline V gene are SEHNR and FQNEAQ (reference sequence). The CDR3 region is CASSSQGAVANEKLFF. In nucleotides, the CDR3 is TGTGCCAGCAGCTCTCAGGGGGCAGTGGCTAATGAAAAACTGTTTTTT.

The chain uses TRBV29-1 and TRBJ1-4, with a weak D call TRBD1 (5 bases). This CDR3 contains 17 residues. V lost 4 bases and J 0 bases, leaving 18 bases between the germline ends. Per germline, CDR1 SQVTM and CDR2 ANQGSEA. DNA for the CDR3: TGCAGCGTTGTTGGGGCCCTCGAAGACCCAACTAATGAAAAACTGTTTTTT. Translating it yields CSVVGALEDPTNEKLFF.

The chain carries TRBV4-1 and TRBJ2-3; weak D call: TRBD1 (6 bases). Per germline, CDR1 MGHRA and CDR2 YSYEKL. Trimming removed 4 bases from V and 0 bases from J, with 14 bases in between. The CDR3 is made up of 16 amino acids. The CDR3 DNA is TGCGCCAGCAGCCGGGGACACGGACCCAGCACAGATACGCAGTATTTT. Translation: CASSRGHGPSTDTQYF.

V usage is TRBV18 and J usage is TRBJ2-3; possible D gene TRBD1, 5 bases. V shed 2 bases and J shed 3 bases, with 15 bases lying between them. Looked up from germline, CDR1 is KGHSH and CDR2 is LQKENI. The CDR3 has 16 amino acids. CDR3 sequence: CASSPEMTARTDTQYF. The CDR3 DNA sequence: TGTGCCAGCTCACCAGAGATGACAGCTCGGACAGATACGCAGTATTTT. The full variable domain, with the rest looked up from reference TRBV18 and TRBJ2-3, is NAGVMQNPRHLVRRRGQEARLRCSPMKGHSHVYWYRQLPEEGLKFMVYLQKENIIDESGMPKERFSAEFPKEGPSILRIQQVVRGDSAAYFCASSPEMTARTDTQYFGPGTRLTVL.

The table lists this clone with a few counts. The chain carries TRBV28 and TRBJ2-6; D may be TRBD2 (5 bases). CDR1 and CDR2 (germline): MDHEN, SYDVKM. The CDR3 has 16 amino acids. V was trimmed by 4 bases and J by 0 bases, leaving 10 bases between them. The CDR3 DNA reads TGTGCCAGCAGTTCCGGACTGAGCTCTGGGGCCAACGTCCTGACTTTC. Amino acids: CASSSGLSSGANVLTF.

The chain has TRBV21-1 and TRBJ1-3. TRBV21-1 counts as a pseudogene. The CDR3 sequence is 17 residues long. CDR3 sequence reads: CASSISGKPNYGNTIYF. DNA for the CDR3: TGTGCCAGCAGCATCAGCGGGAAACCTAACTATGGAAACACCATATATTTT.

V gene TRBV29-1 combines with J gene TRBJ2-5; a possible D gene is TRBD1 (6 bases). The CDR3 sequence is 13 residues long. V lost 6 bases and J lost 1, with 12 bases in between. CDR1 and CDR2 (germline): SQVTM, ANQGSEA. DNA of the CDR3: TGCAGCGTCGGTAGACAGGCCCAAGAGACCCAGTACTTC. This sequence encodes CSVGRQAQETQYF. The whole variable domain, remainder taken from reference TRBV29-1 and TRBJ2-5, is SAVISQKPSRDICQRGTSLTIQCQVDSQVTMMFWYRQQPGQSLTLIATANQGSEATYESGFVIDKFPISRPNLTFSTLTVSNMSPEDSSIYLCSVGRQAQETQYFGPGTRLLVL.

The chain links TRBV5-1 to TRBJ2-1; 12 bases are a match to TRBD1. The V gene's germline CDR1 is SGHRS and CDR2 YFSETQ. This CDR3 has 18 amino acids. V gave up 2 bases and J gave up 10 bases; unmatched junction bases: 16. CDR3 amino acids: CASSFSGTGGGRIREQFF. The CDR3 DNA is TGCGCCAGCAGCTTCTCCGGGACAGGGGGCGGTAGGATCCGGGAGCAGTTCTTC.

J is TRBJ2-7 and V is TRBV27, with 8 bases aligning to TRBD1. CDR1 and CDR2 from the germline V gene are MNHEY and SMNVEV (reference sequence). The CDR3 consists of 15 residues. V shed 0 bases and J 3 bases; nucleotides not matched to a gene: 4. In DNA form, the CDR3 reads TGTGCCAGCAGTTTATCGTTCGGGACAGGCTACGAGCAGTACTTC. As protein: CASSLSFGTGYEQYF.

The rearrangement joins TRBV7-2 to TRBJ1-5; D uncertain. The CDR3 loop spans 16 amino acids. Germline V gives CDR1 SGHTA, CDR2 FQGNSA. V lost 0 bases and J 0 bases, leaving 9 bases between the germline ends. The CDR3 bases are TGTGCCAGCAGCTTAGCGCGGGGAAATAGCAATCAGCCCCAGCATTTT. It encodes CASSLARGNSNQPQHF.

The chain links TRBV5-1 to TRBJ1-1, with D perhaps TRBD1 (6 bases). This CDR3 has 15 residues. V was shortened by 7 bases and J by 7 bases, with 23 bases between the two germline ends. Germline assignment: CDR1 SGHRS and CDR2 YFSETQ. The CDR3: CASGSLEQGINEAFF. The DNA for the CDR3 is TGCGCCAGCGGGTCTCTAGAACAGGGTATTAATGAAGCTTTCTTT.

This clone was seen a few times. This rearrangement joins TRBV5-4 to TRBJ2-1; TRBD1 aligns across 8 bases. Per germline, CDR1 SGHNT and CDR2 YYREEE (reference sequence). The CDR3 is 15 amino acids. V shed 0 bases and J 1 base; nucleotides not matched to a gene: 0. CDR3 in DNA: TGTGCCAGCAGCTTGGGGGACAGGTCCTACAATGAGCAGTTCTTC. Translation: CASSLGDRSYNEQFF.

The CDR3 reads CASLGDRGGRREQFF. Here the CDR3 DNA reads TGTGCCAGCTTGGGGGACAGGGGGGGACGTAGGGAGCAGTTCTTC. The rearrangement links TRBV2 to TRBJ2-1, with 11 nucleotides matching TRBD1. The CDR3 loop spans 15 amino acids. V lost 8 bases to trimming and J lost 10 bases; unmatched junction nucleotides: 13. Per the germline V gene, CDR1 is SNHLY and CDR2 is FYNNEI.

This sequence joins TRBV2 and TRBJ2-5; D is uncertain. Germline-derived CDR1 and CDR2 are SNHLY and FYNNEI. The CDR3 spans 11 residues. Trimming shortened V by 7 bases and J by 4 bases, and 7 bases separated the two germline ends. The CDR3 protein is CASKYRETQYF. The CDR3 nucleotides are TGTGCCAGCAAGTACAGAGAGACCCAGTACTTC.

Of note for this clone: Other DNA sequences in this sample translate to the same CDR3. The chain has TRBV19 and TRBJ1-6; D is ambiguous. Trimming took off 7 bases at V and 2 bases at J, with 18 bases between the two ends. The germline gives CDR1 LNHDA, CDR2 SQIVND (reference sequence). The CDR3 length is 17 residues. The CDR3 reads CASNRYGTATYNSPLHF. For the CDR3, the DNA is TGTGCCAGTAATCGGTATGGTACTGCTACCTATAATTCACCCCTCCACTTT.

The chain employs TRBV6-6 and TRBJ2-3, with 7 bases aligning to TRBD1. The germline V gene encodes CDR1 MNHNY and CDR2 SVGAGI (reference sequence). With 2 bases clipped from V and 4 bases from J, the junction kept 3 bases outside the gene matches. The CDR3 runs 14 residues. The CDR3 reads CASSYDRVADTQYF. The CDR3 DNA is TGTGCCAGCAGTTACGACAGGGTGGCAGATACGCAGTATTTT.